Listed below are T cell receptor beta chains from one sample, sequenced in a study of T-cell memory formation after mild COVID-19. TCRdb reanalysed the 5' RACE reads using MiXCR and keeps one entry per CDR3 protein. Seen here are around 390,000 distinct CDR3 sequences, about a sixth observed once, and the top ten hold roughly 21%. The sample was PBMCs or a T cell subset sorted from them (not recorded which). The receptor set was obtained from a man aged 18 to 35 who had mild COVID-19 (a few samples of this study predate the infection). Cell type and time point are not known. The CDR3 runs from the conserved cysteine through the conserved F or W. Each record gives: CDR3 protein, CDR3 DNA, D gene, J gene, V gene, clone size. The D gene is left open where the match is weak. For some rows the clone size is stated as once, few or many, or as a class when expanded; others skip it.

cdr3_aa: CASSDYQGIDQPQHF
cdr3_nt: TGTGCCAGCAGTGACTACCAGGGGATCGATCAGCCCCAGCATTTT
d_call: NA
j_call: TRBJ1-5
v_call: TRBV6-1
clone_size: NA

cdr3_aa: CASSVGTGWNNEQFF
cdr3_nt: TGTGCCAGCAGCGTAGGGACAGGTTGGAACAATGAGCAGTTCTTC
d_call: TRBD1
j_call: TRBJ2-1
v_call: TRBV7-3
clone_size: NA

cdr3_aa: CASSLAAVNTGELFF
cdr3_nt: TGCGCCAGCAGCTTGGCGGCAGTTAACACCGGGGAGCTGTTTTTT
d_call: NA
j_call: TRBJ2-2
v_call: TRBV5-1
clone_size: many

cdr3_aa: CASSPRDRNTEAFF
cdr3_nt: TGTGCCAGCAGCCCCCGCGACAGGAACACTGAAGCTTTCTTT
d_call: NA
j_call: TRBJ1-1
v_call: TRBV7-2
clone_size: many

cdr3_aa: CASSLVGGPYNEQFF
cdr3_nt: TGTGCCAGCAGCTTAGTGGGGGGCCCTTACAATGAGCAGTTCTTC
d_call: NA
j_call: TRBJ2-1
v_call: TRBV11-2
clone_size: many

cdr3_aa: CASTISRGRGTSPLHF
cdr3_nt: TGTGCCAGCACCATCAGCCGGGGCAGGGGCACTTCACCCCTCCACTTT
d_call: NA
j_call: TRBJ1-6
v_call: TRBV27
clone_size: NA

cdr3_aa: CASSLPGGGVSEQFF
cdr3_nt: TGCGCCAGCAGCCTGCCCGGGGGGGGCGTCAGTGAGCAGTTCTTC
d_call: TRBD2
j_call: TRBJ2-1
v_call: TRBV5-1
clone_size: few

cdr3_aa: CASSFGSYGYTF
cdr3_nt: TGTGCCAGCAGCTTCGGGTCCTATGGCTACACCTTC
d_call: NA
j_call: TRBJ1-2
v_call: TRBV12-3/TRBV12-4
clone_size: many

cdr3_aa: CASSLEGAGEKLFF
cdr3_nt: TGTGCCAGCAGCTTAGAAGGGGCTGGAGAAAAACTGTTTTTT
d_call: NA
j_call: TRBJ1-4
v_call: TRBV11-2
clone_size: few

cdr3_aa: CASSPLGYEQYF
cdr3_nt: TGTGCCAGCAGCCCCCTGGGCTACGAGCAGTACTTC
d_call: NA
j_call: TRBJ2-7
v_call: TRBV6-6
clone_size: many

cdr3_aa: CASSLNRNEQFF
cdr3_nt: TGTGCCAGCAGCCTGAACAGGAATGAGCAGTTCTTC
d_call: NA
j_call: TRBJ2-1
v_call: TRBV11-2
clone_size: few

cdr3_aa: CASNEISNQPQHF
cdr3_nt: TGTGCCAGCAATGAGATAAGCAATCAGCCCCAGCATTTT
d_call: NA
j_call: TRBJ1-5
v_call: TRBV2
clone_size: NA

cdr3_aa: CASSQAQEAFF
cdr3_nt: TGTGCCAGTAGCCAAGCGCAGGAGGCTTTCTTT
d_call: NA
j_call: TRBJ1-1
v_call: TRBV19
clone_size: NA

cdr3_aa: CASSAGVGSNQPQHF
cdr3_nt: TGTGCCAGCAGTGCAGGGGTAGGGAGTAATCAGCCCCAGCATTTT
d_call: NA
j_call: TRBJ1-5
v_call: TRBV6-4
clone_size: few

cdr3_aa: CASSRQGCTGELFF
cdr3_nt: TGCGCCAGCAGTCGACAGGGTTGCACCGGGGAGCTGTTTTTT
d_call: TRBD1
j_call: TRBJ2-2
v_call: TRBV23-1
clone_size: few

cdr3_aa: CASSYSFGHMSPDNEQFF
cdr3_nt: TGTGCCAGCAGTTACTCCTTCGGGCATATGTCACCCGACAATGAGCAGTTCTTC
d_call: NA
j_call: TRBJ2-1
v_call: TRBV6-5
clone_size: many

cdr3_aa: CASSYGTGNTGELFF
cdr3_nt: TGTGCCAGCAGTTACGGGACAGGGAACACCGGGGAGCTGTTTTTT
d_call: TRBD1
j_call: TRBJ2-2
v_call: TRBV6-5
clone_size: NA

cdr3_aa: CASSLSTSGRTYEQYF
cdr3_nt: TGTGCCAGCAGCCTCAGCACTAGCGGGAGGACCTACGAGCAGTACTTC
d_call: TRBD2
j_call: TRBJ2-7
v_call: TRBV7-6
clone_size: few

cdr3_aa: CASSLEAGGGTEAFF
cdr3_nt: TGTGCCAGCAGCTTAGAGGCAGGGGGTGGCACTGAAGCTTTCTTT
d_call: TRBD1
j_call: TRBJ1-1
v_call: TRBV11-2
clone_size: NA

cdr3_aa: CASSLGQLYNEQFF
cdr3_nt: TGTGCCAGCAGTTTGGGGCAGCTATACAATGAGCAGTTCTTC
d_call: NA
j_call: TRBJ2-1
v_call: TRBV28
clone_size: few

cdr3_aa: CATGTSGRTGELFF
cdr3_nt: TGTGCCACCGGGACTAGCGGAAGAACCGGGGAGCTGTTTTTT
d_call: TRBD2
j_call: TRBJ2-2
v_call: TRBV24-1
clone_size: NA

cdr3_aa: CATSRDPTGLNQPQHF
cdr3_nt: TGTGCCACCAGCAGAGATCCGACAGGTCTAAATCAGCCCCAGCATTTT
d_call: NA
j_call: TRBJ1-5
v_call: TRBV15
clone_size: NA

cdr3_aa: CASAAGNTGELFF
cdr3_nt: TGTGCCAGCGCGGCGGGGAACACCGGGGAGCTGTTTTTT
d_call: NA
j_call: TRBJ2-2
v_call: TRBV28
clone_size: few

cdr3_aa: CASSGRGRGVETQYF
cdr3_nt: TGTGCCAGCAGTGGACGGGGCAGGGGTGTAGAGACCCAGTACTTC
d_call: NA
j_call: TRBJ2-5
v_call: TRBV27
clone_size: few

cdr3_aa: CASSFELAGDHNEQFF
cdr3_nt: TGTGCCAGCAGCTTCGAACTAGCGGGGGACCACAATGAGCAGTTCTTC
d_call: TRBD2
j_call: TRBJ2-1
v_call: TRBV7-6
clone_size: many

cdr3_aa: CASSSGPMNTEAFF
cdr3_nt: TGTGCCAGCAGCTCGGGTCCCATGAACACTGAAGCTTTCTTT
d_call: NA
j_call: TRBJ1-1
v_call: TRBV5-6
clone_size: few

cdr3_aa: CASQGAGRNQPQHF
cdr3_nt: TGTGCCAGTCAGGGGGCAGGGCGCAATCAGCCCCAGCATTTT
d_call: TRBD1
j_call: TRBJ1-5
v_call: TRBV12-3/TRBV12-4
clone_size: NA

cdr3_aa: CSVDPGKEETQYF
cdr3_nt: TGCAGCGTTGATCCAGGGAAGGAAGAGACCCAGTACTTC
d_call: NA
j_call: TRBJ2-5
v_call: TRBV29-1
clone_size: few

cdr3_aa: CASSPGNEVGTQYF
cdr3_nt: TGTGCCAGCAGCCCGGGGAATGAGGTTGGGACCCAGTACTTC
d_call: NA
j_call: TRBJ2-5
v_call: TRBV11-1
clone_size: few

cdr3_aa: CASSSLGHRAASYNEQFF
cdr3_nt: TGCGCCAGCAGCTCTCTCGGACATCGCGCTGCTTCCTACAATGAGCAGTTCTTC
d_call: NA
j_call: TRBJ2-1
v_call: TRBV5-1
clone_size: NA

cdr3_aa: CAISRDTFYGYTF
cdr3_nt: TGTGCCATCAGTAGGGACACCTTCTATGGCTACACCTTC
d_call: NA
j_call: TRBJ1-2
v_call: TRBV10-3
clone_size: NA

cdr3_aa: CASSDGGTDTQYF
cdr3_nt: TGTGCCAGCAGTGATGGGGGTACAGATACGCAGTATTTT
d_call: NA
j_call: TRBJ2-3
v_call: TRBV2
clone_size: many

cdr3_aa: CASSSDRSSYEQYF
cdr3_nt: TGTGCCAGCAGCTCTGACCGGAGCTCCTACGAGCAGTACTTC
d_call: NA
j_call: TRBJ2-7
v_call: TRBV7-9
clone_size: few

cdr3_aa: CASIWNYEQYF
cdr3_nt: TGTGCCAGCATATGGAACTACGAGCAGTACTTC
d_call: NA
j_call: TRBJ2-7
v_call: TRBV6-6
clone_size: NA

cdr3_aa: CASGEAGELFF
cdr3_nt: TGTGCTAGTGGGGAAGCCGGGGAGCTGTTTTTT
d_call: NA
j_call: TRBJ2-2
v_call: TRBV12-5
clone_size: few

cdr3_aa: CASSLMGLTGANVLTF
cdr3_nt: TGTGCCAGCAGCTTAATGGGATTGACTGGGGCCAACGTCCTGACTTTC
d_call: NA
j_call: TRBJ2-6
v_call: TRBV7-2
clone_size: few

cdr3_aa: CASSFGLAGVETQYF
cdr3_nt: TGTGCCAGCAGCTTTGGCCTAGCGGGGGTAGAGACCCAGTACTTC
d_call: TRBD2
j_call: TRBJ2-5
v_call: TRBV7-2
clone_size: few

cdr3_aa: CASRDRDYGYTF
cdr3_nt: TGCGCCAGCAGGGACAGGGACTATGGCTACACCTTC
d_call: TRBD1
j_call: TRBJ1-2
v_call: TRBV23-1
clone_size: few